The clone carrying this TCR beta chain occurred once. Authors' analysis steps: The assay estimated nucleated cells by amplifying reference gene primers. TCRdb keeps only in-frame clones here, not all; method: immunoSEQ multiplex PCR. That table is the source of V, J and clone size, and D and trimming were worked out from the DNA. The sample holds about 390,000 clones, approximately 87% seen once. Trimming took 4 bases from V and 0 from J; bases not matched to a gene: 7. This CDR3 contains 16 residues. CDR1 LGHDT and CDR2 YNNKEL come from the germline V gene (reference sequence). The data are from a study of blood T cell repertoires in COVID-19. The study drew participants aged about 18 to 89 years from some 25 US areas. Participants reported their clinical history, and cohort assignment relied on those reports.

The sequence derives from a woman in her 50s who had recovered from COVID-19. The genes are TRBV3-1 (or the pseudogene TRBV3-2) and TRBJ1-2, with TRBD1 identical over 8 bases. The sequencing input was PBMCs or T cells enriched from blood (not recorded which). The chain's CDR3 is CASSLGTGQSNYGYTF. Written as DNA, the CDR3 is TGTGCCAGCAGCCTCGGGACAGGTCAATCTAACTATGGCTACACCTTC.